This entry lists 30 T cell receptor beta chains sequenced from one sample in a study of blood T cell repertoires in COVID-19. TCRdb's table, derived via immunoSEQ multiplex PCR, lists solely in-frame clones and lacks some. The sample holds under 500,000 clones, 70% to 90% seen once. What was sequenced was PBMCs or T cells enriched from blood (not recorded which). The receptors were sampled from a woman aged 18-35 years with acute COVID-19.

The chain has TRBV3-1 (or the pseudogene TRBV3-2) and TRBJ2-3, with 10 positions matching TRBD2. Per the germline V gene, CDR1 is LGHDT and CDR2 is YNNKEL (reference sequence). The CDR3 totals 16 residues. The junction had 14 bases not matched to a gene; V was cut back by 0 bases and J by 14 bases. The CDR3 protein is CASSQDQIAGGPPTYF. In DNA form, the CDR3 reads TGTGCCAGCAGCCAAGACCAGATAGCGGGGGGTCCCCCGACGTATTTT.

The rearrangement uses TRBV5-4 and TRBJ2-7, with a possible D match to TRBD1 (6 bases). Germline V gene data show CDR1 as SGHNT and CDR2 as YYREEE (reference sequence). This CDR3 comprises 14 residues. V shed 1 base and J shed 2 bases, with 10 bases lying between them. CDR3 nucleotide sequence: TGTGCCAGCAGCTTGAGGGGGTCTCCCTACGAGCAGTACTTC. Its protein product is CASSLRGSPYEQYF.

This clone appeared a few times. The junction departs from the called germline gene at one end, perhaps through a read error. The chain carries TRBV3-1 (or the pseudogene TRBV3-2) and TRBJ1-2; D is ambiguous. This CDR3 has 13 residues. Germline CDR1 is LGHDT and CDR2 is YNNKEL (reference sequence). CDR3 nucleotide sequence: TGTGCCAGCAGCCCGCGAACAGTGAATGGGTACACCTTC. It codes for CASSPRTVNGYTF.

The gene calls are TRBV29-1 and TRBJ1-4; D gene ambiguous. CDR1 and CDR2 (germline): SQVTM, ANQGSEA. The CDR3 contains 13 residues. Between the trimmed V and J ends, which lost 3 bases and 12 bases, there was a span of 17 bases. The CDR3 sequence is CSVEFGPATQLFF. The CDR3 coding sequence is TGCAGCGTTGAGTTTGGGCCAGCAACTCAACTGTTTTTT.

This sequence joins TRBV4-3 and TRBJ2-1; D call uncertain. Trimming took 4 bases from V and 0 from J, leaving 10 bases between them. Germline assignment: CDR1 LGHNA and CDR2 YSLEER. The CDR3 covers 15 residues. Written as DNA, the CDR3 is TGCGCCAGCAGCCTTCAAGCTGTCTCCTACAATGAGCAGTTCTTC. It translates to CASSLQAVSYNEQFF.

V and J are TRBV27 and TRBJ2-1, with TRBD2 matching over 12 bases. Germline assignment: CDR1 MNHEY and CDR2 SMNVEV (reference sequence). The length of the CDR3 is 15 residues. The V and J ends lost 5 bases and 6 bases, in that order; junction bases with no gene match: 5. The CDR3 DNA reads as TGTGCCAGCAGTCAGACTAGCGGGAGTTCCAATGAGCAGTTCTTC. It translates to CASSQTSGSSNEQFF.

The V gene is TRBV14, the J gene TRBJ1-2; unclear D gene. Trimming stripped 0 bases from V and 4 bases from J, with 12 bases between. The CDR3 runs 15 residues. Per germline, CDR1 SGHDN and CDR2 FVKESK. CDR3 sequence (DNA): TGTGCCAGCAGCCAAGATCTACAGTCCCCCTATGGCTACACCTTC. This translates into CASSQDLQSPYGYTF.

The rearrangement links TRBV6-2 or TRBV6-3 to TRBJ2-7; possible D gene TRBD1, 6 bases. The V end was cut by 7 bases, the J end by 7 bases, with 20 bases between. This CDR3 has 14 residues. CDR1 is MNHEY, CDR2 SVGEGT, per germline. CDR3 protein: CASIPQGNVGEQYF. CDR3 nucleotide sequence: TGTGCCAGCATCCCTCAGGGGAACGTCGGTGAGCAGTACTTC.

This chain uses TRBV29-1 with TRBJ2-5, with D tentatively TRBD2 (6 bases). CDR3 length: 10 residues. Germline CDR1 SQVTM, CDR2 ANQGSEA. Trimming removed 4 bases at V and 7 bases at J, with 7 bases between. CDR3 sequence (DNA): TGCAGCGTTGGGCGGGGGACCCAGTACTTC. It translates to CSVGRGTQYF.

This chain uses TRBV9 with TRBJ2-7; D might be TRBD2 (5 bases). CDR3 size: 14 residues. V lost 3 bases to trimming and J lost 7 bases, with 17 bases between them. Germline values: CDR1 SGDLS, CDR2 YYNGEE. CDR3 amino acids: CASSADPTIREQYF. CDR3 nucleotide sequence: TGTGCCAGCAGCGCCGACCCGACTATTCGGGAGCAGTACTTC.

The gene calls are TRBV27 and TRBJ1-2; D perhaps matches TRBD1 (6 bases). The V gene's germline CDR1 is MNHEY and CDR2 SMNVEV (reference sequence). The CDR3 length is 15 residues. Trimming removed 8 bases at V and 4 bases at J, with 20 bases between. In DNA form, the CDR3 reads TGTGCCAGCTCCCCGGATCGGGGGGCTTCCTATGGCTACACCTTC. Its protein product is CASSPDRGASYGYTF.

The chain has TRBV4-3 and TRBJ1-2; tentatively, D is TRBD1 (5 bases). CDR3 length: 16 amino acids. Germline CDR1 reads LGHNA; CDR2 reads YSLEER. Trimming took 0 bases from V and 1 from J, leaving 12 bases between them. In DNA, the CDR3 is TGCGCCAGCAGCCAAGATTTTGGGGGGAATAACTATGGCTACACCTTC. Translating it yields CASSQDFGGNNYGYTF.

This CDR3 reads CASSLPGRRSPLHF. Here the CDR3 DNA reads TGTGCCAGCAGTTTGCCAGGGAGGCGTTCACCCCTCCACTTT. This chain connects TRBV27 to TRBJ1-6, with D possibly matching TRBD1 (5 bases). In germline, CDR1 is MNHEY, CDR2 SMNVEV (reference sequence). The CDR3 has 14 residues. V was clipped by 3 bases and J by 9 bases, with 12 bases between them.

The chain combines TRBV7-2 with TRBJ1-2, with 9 bases lining up with TRBD1. V lost 1 base to trimming and J lost 5 bases; unmatched junction nucleotides: 2. CDR3 size: 14 residues. The V gene's germline CDR1 is SGHTA and CDR2 FQGNSA. The CDR3 loop reads CASSLVGQGYGYTF. The CDR3 DNA follows: TGTGCCAGCAGCTTAGTGGGACAGGGATATGGCTACACCTTC.

The chain joins TRBV19 to TRBJ1-2, with a tentative D call TRBD1 (5 bases). Germline CDR1 and CDR2: LNHDA and SQIVND (reference sequence). This CDR3 comprises 10 residues. Trimming cost V 10 bases and J 7 bases, with 10 bases left between them. CDR3 DNA: TGTGCCACCGGGGGGTCTGGCTACACCTTC. It is translated as CATGGSGYTF.

The rearrangement joins TRBV7-2 to TRBJ2-2, with a tentative D call TRBD1 (6 bases). V lost 2 bases to trimming and J lost 0 bases, with 7 bases between them. Germline V CDR1 and CDR2: SGHTA, FQGNSA. This CDR3 has 15 amino acids. This chain's CDR3 is CASSLHRANTGELFF. CDR3 coding DNA: TGTGCCAGCAGCTTACACAGGGCGAACACCGGGGAGCTGTTTTTT.

The V call is TRBV5-1, the J call TRBJ2-2, with 7 bases identical to TRBD1. Per the germline V gene, CDR1 is SGHRS and CDR2 is YFSETQ. The CDR3 is 14 amino acids. Germline trimming cut 4 bases from V and 7 bases from J; bases unmatched to any gene: 7. CDR3: CASSAGTEGGELFF. For the CDR3, the DNA is TGCGCCAGCAGCGCCGGGACAGAAGGCGGGGAGCTGTTTTTT.

This chain uses TRBV2 with TRBJ2-3; the D is unclear. Germline CDR1 reads SNHLY; CDR2 reads FYNNEI. This CDR3 spans 13 amino acids. V gave up 0 bases and J gave up 9 bases, with 10 bases separating them. The CDR3 protein is CASSEANDGTQYF. DNA of the CDR3: TGTGCCAGCAGTGAAGCGAACGATGGCACGCAGTATTTT.

The rearrangement links TRBV2 to TRBJ1-4, with D unclear. The CDR3 is made up of 15 amino acids. The germline V gene encodes CDR1 SNHLY and CDR2 FYNNEI. V was shortened by 2 bases and J by 7 bases, with 14 bases between the two germline ends. CDR3 DNA sequence: TGTGCCAGCAGTGAACTTTCGGGGTACAGTGAAAAACTGTTTTTT. Translating gives CASSELSGYSEKLFF.

The chain is built from TRBV7-3 and TRBJ1-1; perhaps TRBD1 as D (6 bases). CDR1 is SGHTA, CDR2 FQGTGA, per germline. The CDR3 sequence is 16 residues long. The germline V and J ends were trimmed by 5 bases and 6 bases, with 22 bases remaining between them. The CDR3 loop is CASSAILQGRFAEAFF. The CDR3 nucleotides are TGTGCCAGCAGCGCAATCCTACAGGGTAGATTCGCTGAAGCTTTCTTT.

This rearrangement joins TRBV7-8 to TRBJ2-2; TRBD2 agrees at 10 bases. After removal of 0 bases from V and 5 bases from J, the junction contained 3 bases not matched to a gene. Germline V CDR1 and CDR2: SGHVS, FQNEAQ. The length of the CDR3 is 16 residues. In nucleotides, the CDR3 is TGTGCCAGCAGCTTAGCGCGTAGCGGGAGGACCGGGGAGCTGTTTTTT. Amino acids: CASSLARSGRTGELFF.

The gene calls are TRBV6-5 and TRBJ2-3, with D perhaps TRBD1 (7 bases). The germline V gene has CDR1 MNHEY and CDR2 SVGAGI. The CDR3 contains 14 residues. The V end lost 5 bases, the J end lost 7 bases, and 16 bases lay between the germline ends. In nucleotides, the CDR3 is TGTGCCAGCAGTCGTGACAGGGAGGTAAATACGCAGTATTTT. This translates into CASSRDREVNTQYF.

The J gene is TRBJ2-7, the V gene TRBV4-3; 7 bases line up with TRBD2. Losses at the gene ends were 1 base for V and 6 bases for J; bases not matched to a gene: 3. This CDR3 is built from 13 residues. Germline V CDR1 and CDR2: LGHNA, YSLEER. The CDR3 bases are TGCGCCAGCAGCCAAGTTGGGGGGGTCGAGCAGTACTTC. It codes for CASSQVGGVEQYF.

The chain carries TRBV29-1 and TRBJ1-2; no reliable D call. This CDR3 contains 11 residues. The germline V gene has CDR1 SQVTM and CDR2 ANQGSEA. Trimming left V 2 bases short and J 5 bases short, with 6 bases between. The CDR3: CSVELRYGYTF. The CDR3 nucleotides read TGCAGCGTTGAACTCCGGTATGGCTACACCTTC. The entire variable domain, with the rest obtained from reference TRBV29-1 and TRBJ1-2, is as follows: SAVISQKPSRDICQRGTSLTIQCQVDSQVTMMFWYRQQPGQSLTLIATANQGSEATYESGFVIDKFPISRPNLTFSTLTVSNMSPEDSSIYLCSVELRYGYTFGSGTRLTVV.

The table lists this clone with a few counts. V and J are TRBV6-4 and TRBJ2-1; 12 bases fit TRBD2. The CDR3 totals 15 residues. The germline gives CDR1 MRHNA, CDR2 SNTAGT. The junction had 3 bases not matched to a gene; V was cut back by 2 bases and J by 7 bases. DNA of the CDR3: TGTGCCAGCAGTGACGGCGGGACTAGCGGGAATGAGCAGTTCTTC. The encoded protein is CASSDGGTSGNEQFF.

The chain is built from TRBV6-1 and TRBJ1-6, with TRBD1 identical over 8 bases. Germline CDR1 reads MNHNS; CDR2 reads SASEGT. This CDR3 has 16 residues. The V gene end was trimmed by 4 bases and the J gene end by 9 bases; junction bases not matched to a gene: 11. In DNA form, the CDR3 reads TGTGCCAGCAGTGGAGGGACAGGCGGAATGGGTTCACCCCTCCACTTT. Its protein product is CASSGGTGGMGSPLHF.

V is TRBV20-1 and J is TRBJ2-7; no reliable D call. The germline V gene encodes CDR1 DFQATT and CDR2 SNEGSKA (reference sequence). Trimming left V 3 bases short and J 6 bases short, with 12 bases between. The CDR3 is 12 residues long. The CDR3 region is CSASRPAGEQYF. The CDR3 coding sequence is TGCAGTGCTAGTCGTCCCGCAGGCGAGCAGTACTTC.

In DNA, the CDR3 is TGTGCCATCAGTGGGGCTGGGAACACTGAAGCTTTCTTT. This sequence encodes CAISGAGNTEAFF. This rearrangement joins TRBV10-3 to TRBJ1-1, with D unclear. Per germline, CDR1 ENHRY and CDR2 SYGVKD. V dropped 4 bases and J dropped 1 base, with 7 bases sitting between them. CDR3 length: 13 amino acids.

The chain recombines TRBV10-3 with TRBJ1-2; TRBD1 might be the D (6 bases). CDR3 length: 14 amino acids. Germline values: CDR1 ENHRY, CDR2 SYGVKD. DNA of the CDR3: TGTGCTTCATCCGGAGCGACAGGCTACTATGGCTACACCTTC. Amino acids: CASSGATGYYGYTF.

The gene calls are TRBV28 and TRBJ1-2; TRBD1 agrees at 10 bases. This CDR3 has 15 amino acids. Germline V CDR1 and CDR2: MDHEN, SYDVKM. Unmatched junction bases numbered 17, after V lost 6 bases and J lost 13 bases. The CDR3 region has the DNA TGTGCCAGCAGCCCCCCACCAGGGACAGGGGACCGGGGCACCTTC. Translation: CASSPPPGTGDRGTF.